The 30 T cell receptor beta chains below all came from one sample that was sequenced in a study of beta chain features in type 1 diabetes. Every isolated RNA sample was fully reverse transcribed, so sequencing captured expressed TCRB transcripts. Profiling relied on immunoSEQ multiplex PCR, and the TCRdb table lists in-frame clones only, not all of them. The sample consists of 600,000 to 650,000 clones, roughly a sixth of them appearing once. Sequencing was carried out using naive CD4+ T cells from blood. These receptors originate from a man aged 18 to 30 in good health.

The table lists this clone with a few counts. The rearrangement links TRBV9 to TRBJ2-6, with 7 positions matching TRBD2. The V gene end was trimmed by 0 bases and the J gene end by 1 base; junction bases not matched to a gene: 13. Germline CDR1 SGDLS, CDR2 YYNGEE. CDR3 length: 20 residues. The CDR3 here is CASSVARGRGAPSGANVLTF. The CDR3 coding sequence is TGTGCCAGCAGCGTAGCCCGAGGGAGGGGCGCTCCTTCTGGGGCCAACGTCCTGACTTTC.

Details on this clone: At the DNA level, this CDR3 is encoded by other sequences in the same sample as well. This chain uses TRBV6-4 with TRBJ1-1; D is possibly TRBD1 (5 bases). V was pared by 2 bases and J by 4 bases, with 8 bases between. Germline CDR1 is MRHNA and CDR2 is SNTAGT. This CDR3 is built from 13 residues. CDR3 loop: CASSDRGGTEAFF. DNA of the CDR3: TGTGCCAGCAGTGACAGGGGCGGCACTGAAGCTTTCTTT.

J is TRBJ2-4 and V is TRBV7-8, with D hard to call. The germline CDR1 and CDR2 sequences are SGHVS and FQNEAQ. There are 14 residues in the CDR3. V was cut by 5 bases and J by 3 bases, with 11 bases left in between. In nucleotides, the CDR3 is TGTGCCAGCAGCCCTCAGCTGGACAAAAACATTCAGTACTTC. Amino acids: CASSPQLDKNIQYF.

V and J are TRBV27 and TRBJ1-5; D remains unclear. Germline-derived CDR1 and CDR2 are MNHEY and SMNVEV (reference sequence). The CDR3 contains 14 residues. V lost 3 bases and J lost 3, with 9 bases in between. The CDR3 DNA follows: TGTGCCAGCAGTTTGGGGAGGACCAATCAGCCCCAGCATTTT. It specifies CASSLGRTNQPQHF.

This clone was observed a handful of times. V usage is TRBV15 and J usage is TRBJ2-7; D possibly corresponds to TRBD1 (6 bases). This CDR3 spans 16 amino acids. V shed 3 bases and J shed 5 bases, with 20 bases lying between them. Germline V gene sequence: CDR1 LNHNV, CDR2 YYDKDF (reference sequence). In DNA form, the CDR3 reads TGTGCCACCAGCAGGGCCCGGTCCCGGGACATTGACGAGCAGTACTTC. Protein: CATSRARSRDIDEQYF.

The chain couples TRBV6-5 to TRBJ1-5, with TRBD1 identical over 8 bases. This CDR3 contains 14 residues. The ends lost 6 bases at V and 5 bases at J; junction bases unmatched: 6. The germline V gene encodes CDR1 MNHEY and CDR2 SVGAGI. As DNA, the CDR3 is TGTGCCAGCAGGAAGGGGACAGGTCATCAGCCCCAGCATTTT. This gives the protein CASRKGTGHQPQHF.

Here the CDR3 reads CASKGQGDQPQHF. In nucleotides, the CDR3 is TGTGCCAGCAAAGGGCAGGGTGACCAGCCCCAGCATTTT. V usage is TRBV2 and J usage is TRBJ1-5, with D possibly TRBD1 on 5 matching bases. Trimming stripped 7 bases from V and 7 bases from J, with 14 bases between. The length of the CDR3 is 13 residues. CDR1 and CDR2 from the germline V gene are SNHLY and FYNNEI.

The rearrangement joins TRBV5-1 to TRBJ1-2; D is unclear. V dropped 3 bases and J dropped 8 bases, with 23 bases sitting between them. The CDR3 length is 16 residues. Germline V gene lookup returns CDR1 SGHRS and CDR2 YFSETQ. The CDR3 nucleotides are TGCGCCAGCAGCTCTGTGGGGAGTGCTATGAGCCACGGCTACACCTTC. Protein: CASSSVGSAMSHGYTF.

The V gene is TRBV10-3, the J gene TRBJ2-2; D is uncertain. The germline V gene encodes CDR1 ENHRY and CDR2 SYGVKD. This CDR3 contains 12 residues. CDR3 sequence (DNA): TGTGCTACGGTTCCGAACACCGGGGAGCTGTTTTTT. This sequence encodes CATVPNTGELFF.

This clone was recorded a few times. The chain employs TRBV7-2 and TRBJ1-5; D not certain. Germline CDR1 and CDR2: SGHTA and FQGNSA. This CDR3 spans 13 amino acids. V lost 4 bases to trimming and J lost 3 bases, with 7 bases between them. The chain's CDR3 is CASSWAINQPQHF. The DNA of the CDR3 is TGTGCCAGCAGCTGGGCAATCAATCAGCCCCAGCATTTT.

As to this clone: The sample has other DNA sequences that encode this CDR3 too. V and J are TRBV18 and TRBJ1-1; 8 nucleotides align to TRBD1. In germline, CDR1 is KGHSH, CDR2 LQKENI. V trimming: 3 bases; J trimming: 2 bases; junction bases outside the gene matches: 2. The CDR3 is 14 amino acids. The CDR3 DNA reads as TGTGCCAGCTCACCGGACAGGGTAAACACTGAAGCTTTCTTT. It is translated as CASSPDRVNTEAFF.

This clone occurred a few times. V is TRBV6-5 and J is TRBJ2-7; TRBD1 is a possible D gene (6 bases). This CDR3 is built from 14 residues. The V and J ends lost 0 bases and 9 bases respectively, with 15 bases between them. The germline V gene has CDR1 MNHEY and CDR2 SVGAGI. The DNA of the CDR3 is TGTGCCAGCAGTTACTCGGGGGCGTCCTCGGGGCAGTACTTC. Residues: CASSYSGASSGQYF.

This clone has just a few counts. The chain is built from TRBV18 and TRBJ2-1; tentatively, D is TRBD2 (5 bases). Germline CDR1 KGHSH, CDR2 LQKENI. The length of the CDR3 is 13 residues. The germline V and J ends were trimmed by 5 bases and 8 bases, with 13 bases remaining between them. CDR3 nucleotide sequence: TGTGCCAGCTCAAAAGCGCTAGCTTATGAGCAGTTCTTC. This sequence encodes CASSKALAYEQFF.

The genes are TRBV7-2 and TRBJ2-7; 8 bases map to TRBD1. This CDR3 has 14 residues. V gave up 2 bases and J gave up 13 bases; unmatched junction bases: 13. Per the germline V gene, CDR1 is SGHTA and CDR2 is FQGNSA. CDR3 in amino acids: CASSLPSTGGLAYF. In DNA form, the CDR3 reads TGTGCCAGCAGCTTACCATCCACAGGGGGTTTAGCCTACTTC. The full variable domain, in which reference TRBV7-2 and TRBJ2-7 provide the parts outside the CDR3, is GAGVSQSPSNKVTEKGKDVELRCDPISGHTALYWYRQSLGQGLEFLIYFQGNSAPDKSGLPSDRFSAERTGGSVSTLTIQRTQQEDSAVYLCASSLPSTGGLAYFGPGTRLTVT.

This clone was seen a few times. The chain is built from TRBV5-5 and TRBJ2-4; D is uncertain. V lost 0 bases, J lost 7 bases, and 11 bases lay in between. CDR3 length: 14 residues. Germline V gene sequence: CDR1 SGHKS, CDR2 YYEKEE (reference sequence). As DNA, the CDR3 is TGTGCCAGCAGCTTGGGATCACACGTCAACATTCAGTACTTC. Encoded protein: CASSLGSHVNIQYF.

The chain links TRBV27 to TRBJ1-2, with 8 bases identical to TRBD1. The length of the CDR3 is 13 residues. The J segment lost 10 bases and the V segment lost 8 bases, leaving 12 bases of the junction unmatched. The germline V gene has CDR1 MNHEY and CDR2 SMNVEV (reference sequence). The CDR3 loop reads CASSPEDRVTYTF. CDR3 nucleotides: TGTGCCAGCTCCCCCGAGGACAGGGTAACCTACACCTTC.

Here the CDR3 reads CASSQWTAATVEKLFF. CDR3 DNA sequence: TGTGCCAGCAGTCAGTGGACAGCGGCCACTGTTGAAAAACTGTTTTTT. The genes are TRBV7-9 and TRBJ1-4; perhaps TRBD1 as D (6 bases). This CDR3 has 16 residues. Germline-derived CDR1 and CDR2 are SEHNR and FQNEAQ (reference sequence). V gave up 6 bases and J gave up 7 bases, with 21 bases separating them.

Worth noting for this clone: Other DNA sequences from this sample encode an identical CDR3 as well. The J gene is TRBJ2-3, the V gene TRBV11-2; D is unresolved. Germline CDR1 reads SGHAT; CDR2 reads FQNNGV. Trimming shortened V by 1 base and J by 1 base, and 3 bases separated the two germline ends. The length of the CDR3 is 13 residues. The CDR3, as DNA: TGTGCCAGCAGCTTAGCTGGCACAGATACGCAGTATTTT. It yields the protein CASSLAGTDTQYF.

This clone was seen more than once but under ten times. V and J are TRBV13 and TRBJ2-3; TRBD1 is a possible D gene (6 bases). V lost 5 bases to trimming and J lost 6 bases, with 21 bases between them. The germline CDR1 and CDR2 sequences are PRHDT and FYEKMQ (reference sequence). The CDR3 is made up of 16 amino acids. CDR3 in DNA: TGTGCCAGCAGCCGTCGTCAGGGGTCCGTCTGGGATACGCAGTATTTT. Translation: CASSRRQGSVWDTQYF.

Remarks on this clone: Other DNA sequences in the sample encode the same CDR3. J is TRBJ2-6 and V is TRBV7-2, with a weak D call TRBD2 (5 bases). Germline loops: CDR1 SGHTA, CDR2 FQGNSA. Between the trimmed V and J ends, which lost 1 base and 1 base, there was a span of 5 bases. CDR3 length: 15 residues. The CDR3 DNA follows: TGTGCCAGCAGCTTAGGGAGGTCTGGGGCCAACGTCCTGACTTTC. Translating it yields CASSLGRSGANVLTF.

The genes are TRBV7-2 and TRBJ2-7, with D unclear. The CDR3 is 13 amino acids. V lost 2 bases and J lost 6, with 11 bases in between. Per germline, CDR1 SGHTA and CDR2 FQGNSA. The CDR3 sequence is CASSLFSPGEQYF. DNA for the CDR3: TGTGCCAGCAGCTTATTTTCCCCTGGCGAGCAGTACTTC. The full variable domain, in which reference TRBV7-2 and TRBJ2-7 provide the parts outside the CDR3, is GAGVSQSPSNKVTEKGKDVELRCDPISGHTALYWYRQSLGQGLEFLIYFQGNSAPDKSGLPSDRFSAERTGGSVSTLTIQRTQQEDSAVYLCASSLFSPGEQYFGPGTRLTVT.

V is TRBV4-3 and J is TRBJ2-7; 9 bases map to TRBD1. Per the germline V gene, CDR1 is LGHNA and CDR2 is YSLEER. The CDR3 totals 16 residues. V dropped 1 base and J dropped 4; count of bases not matched to a gene: 8. The CDR3 coding sequence is TGCGCCAGCAGCCAAGGGACCGGGACAGGGCTTTACGAGCAGTACTTC. As protein: CASSQGTGTGLYEQYF.

There are a few counts of this clone. This chain uses TRBV7-2 with TRBJ2-4, with D maybe TRBD1 (6 bases). The V end was cut by 3 bases, the J end by 7 bases, with 13 bases between. The CDR3 totals 14 residues. In germline, CDR1 is SGHTA, CDR2 FQGNSA. The CDR3 spells CASSFSGTLNIQYF. The CDR3 coding sequence is TGTGCCAGCAGCTTTTCCGGGACACTGAACATTCAGTACTTC.

The chain is built from TRBV10-3 and TRBJ2-7; TRBD2 matches 10 bases. V trimming: 5 bases; J trimming: 3 bases; junction bases outside the gene matches: 4. This CDR3 is built from 14 residues. Germline V CDR1 and CDR2: ENHRY, SYGVKD. The CDR3 DNA is TGTGCCATCAGTCTCTCTAGCGGGAGCTACGAGCAGTACTTC. Protein product: CAISLSSGSYEQYF.

The chain carries TRBV18 and TRBJ2-6; 8 positions agree with TRBD1. CDR1 and CDR2 (germline): KGHSH, LQKENI. The CDR3 runs to 18 residues. The J segment lost 0 bases and the V segment lost 1 base, leaving 5 bases of the junction unmatched. The CDR3 bases are TGTGCCAGCTCACCACAGGGACAGGCACTCTCTGGGGCCAACGTCCTGACTTTC. It translates to CASSPQGQALSGANVLTF. Using reference TRBV18 and TRBJ2-6 for the parts outside the CDR3, the full variable domain is NAGVMQNPRHLVRRRGQEARLRCSPMKGHSHVYWYRQLPEEGLKFMVYLQKENIIDESGMPKERFSAEFPKEGPSILRIQQVVRGDSAAYFCASSPQGQALSGANVLTFGAGSRLTVL.

This clone turned up a few times. The chain combines TRBV5-5 with TRBJ2-3, with 9 nucleotides matching TRBD2. The CDR3 has 14 residues. Germline trimming cut 7 bases from V and 2 bases from J; bases unmatched to any gene: 5. The germline CDR1 and CDR2 sequences are SGHKS and YYEKEE (reference sequence). The CDR3 reads CASGLAGPTDTQYF. For the CDR3, the DNA is TGTGCCAGCGGTCTAGCGGGACCCACAGATACGCAGTATTTT.

The chain links TRBV5-4 to TRBJ1-6; TRBD1 agrees at 7 bases. The length of the CDR3 is 16 residues. Germline V CDR1 and CDR2: SGHNT, YYREEE (reference sequence). Losses at the gene ends were 2 bases for V and 5 bases for J; bases not matched to a gene: 7. The CDR3 DNA is TGTGCCAGCAGCTTTTCACCGGGACAGAATAATTCACCCCTCCACTTT. Amino acid sequence: CASSFSPGQNNSPLHF.

The chain joins TRBV29-1 to TRBJ1-4; unclear D gene. Trimming cost V 4 bases and J 0 bases, with 12 bases left between them. In germline, CDR1 is SQVTM, CDR2 ANQGSEA. This CDR3 region has 15 residues. CDR3 DNA: TGCAGCGTTGCGGGCATTGTGGCAACTAATGAAAAACTGTTTTTT. This sequence encodes CSVAGIVATNEKLFF.

In this sample, this clone turned up a few times. The chain is built from TRBV7-3 and TRBJ2-1; 7 nucleotides match TRBD1. CDR1 is SGHTA and CDR2 is FQGTGA in the germline V gene. The CDR3 has 14 amino acids. Losses at the gene ends were 5 bases for V and 0 bases for J; bases not matched to a gene: 1. CDR3 sequence reads: CASSRDSSYNEQFF. The CDR3 region has the DNA TGTGCCAGCAGCCGGGACAGCTCCTACAATGAGCAGTTCTTC.

This chain links TRBV7-3 with TRBJ1-6; D is uncertain. Trimming left V 5 bases short and J 8 bases short, with 10 bases between. The CDR3 spans 13 residues. In germline, CDR1 is SGHTA, CDR2 FQGTGA. CDR3 in DNA: TGTGCCAGCAGCACTCAGCTAGATTCACCCCTCCACTTT. This translates into CASSTQLDSPLHF.